This T cell receptor (beta chain) was profiled in a study of T cell responses to AZD1222 COVID-19 vaccine. Whole-study findings and limits: Nearly half of spike-specific TCRs reportedly target variant regions that are unmutated in the B.1.351 and B.1.1.7 variants. Baseline seropositivity characterized only a handful of AZD1222 recipients. Clonal diversity was possibly underestimated, and white British individuals and females predominated among donors.

Concerning this clone: What it recognizes is unknown.

Per the germline V gene, CDR1 is MNHNS and CDR2 is SASEGT. There are 14 residues in the CDR3. With 1 base removed from V and 3 bases from J, the gap between germline ends came to 10 bases. The repertoire was sequenced with immunoSEQ multiplex PCR; TCRdb's copy has only in-frame clones and lacks some. The sample carries some 99,000 clones, about 90% recorded once. The sample consisted of peripheral blood, taken on day 0 of AZD1222 vaccination. This clonotype was sampled from an adult in good health. The chain uses TRBV6-1 and TRBJ2-7; tentatively, D is TRBD2 (5 bases). The CDR3 loop is CASSEGGNHYEQYF. The CDR3 DNA sequence: TGTGCCAGCAGTGAAGGAGGGAACCACTACGAGCAGTACTTC.